This TCR beta chain was found in a study of blood T cell repertoires in COVID-19. The wider study: The cDNA or gDNA used as material had been derived from T cells, B-cell-depleted T cells, or PBMCs.

TCRdb's copy holds only in-frame clones and misses some; the assay was immunoSEQ multiplex PCR. The sample contains nearly 200,000 clones, roughly 84% of which appear only once. The sequencing sample was made of peripheral blood. The sequence was collected from a woman aged 40 to 49 who had recovered from COVID-19.

CDR3 amino acids: CASRRTGTSHTGELFF. The CDR3 DNA follows: TGTGCCAGCAGGCGCACCGGGACATCTCACACCGGGGAGCTGTTTTTT. The V call is TRBV14, the J call TRBJ2-2, with D perhaps matching TRBD1 (6 bases). V lost 6 bases to trimming and J lost 3 bases, with 17 bases between them. Germline CDR1 SGHDN, CDR2 FVKESK. The CDR3 contains 16 residues.